This note documents a single T cell receptor (beta chain) sequence. Libraries were prepared by immunoSEQ multiplex PCR; TCRdb keeps only in-frame clonotypes and omits some of them. Of 60,000 or so clones in the sample, nearly 95% were seen once. The record originates from a study of T cell changes during pregnancy in multiple sclerosis. The sequence was obtained from a female donor with multiple sclerosis, enrolled in a pregnancy study. Sequencing was performed on peripheral blood, taken in the first trimester of pregnancy.

CDR3 sequence: CASSLSGLAGGYNEQFF. In DNA, the CDR3 is TGCGCCAGCAGCCTGAGCGGGCTAGCGGGGGGTTACAATGAGCAGTTCTTC. The chain carries TRBV4-3 and TRBJ2-1; 11 nucleotides match TRBD2. The CDR3 runs 17 residues. From germline, CDR1 is LGHNA and CDR2 YSLEER. V shed 4 bases, J shed 4 bases, and the junction held 9 bases outside the gene matches.